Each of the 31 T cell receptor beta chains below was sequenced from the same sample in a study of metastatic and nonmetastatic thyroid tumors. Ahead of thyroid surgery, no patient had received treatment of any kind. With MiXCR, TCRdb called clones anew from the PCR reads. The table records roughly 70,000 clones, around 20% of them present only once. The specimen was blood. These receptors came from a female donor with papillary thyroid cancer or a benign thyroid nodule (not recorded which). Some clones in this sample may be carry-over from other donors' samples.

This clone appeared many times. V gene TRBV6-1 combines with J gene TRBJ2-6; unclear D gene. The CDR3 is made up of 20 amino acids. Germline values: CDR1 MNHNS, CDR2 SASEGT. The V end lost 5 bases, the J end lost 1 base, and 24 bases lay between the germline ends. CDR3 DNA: TGTGCCAGCAGTCAACCGCGGCAGGCCCGGTTTGGGTCTGGGGCCAACGTCCTGACTTTC. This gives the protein CASSQPRQARFGSGANVLTF.

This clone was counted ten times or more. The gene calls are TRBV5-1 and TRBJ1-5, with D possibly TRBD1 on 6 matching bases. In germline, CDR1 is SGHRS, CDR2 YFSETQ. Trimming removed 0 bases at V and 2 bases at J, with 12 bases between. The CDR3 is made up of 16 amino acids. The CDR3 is CASSLGGTRGNQPQHF. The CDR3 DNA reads TGCGCCAGCAGCTTGGGCGGGACACGGGGCAATCAGCCCCAGCATTTT.

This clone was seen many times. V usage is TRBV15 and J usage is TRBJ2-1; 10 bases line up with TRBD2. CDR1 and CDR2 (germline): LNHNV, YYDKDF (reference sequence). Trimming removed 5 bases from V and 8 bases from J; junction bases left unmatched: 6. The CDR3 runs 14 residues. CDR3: CATSGGLASYEQFF. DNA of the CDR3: TGTGCCACCAGCGGGGGACTAGCGTCGTATGAGCAGTTCTTC.

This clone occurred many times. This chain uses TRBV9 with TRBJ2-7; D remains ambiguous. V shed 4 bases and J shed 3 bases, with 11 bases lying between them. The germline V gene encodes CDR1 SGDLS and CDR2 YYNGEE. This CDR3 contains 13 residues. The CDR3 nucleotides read TGTGCCAGCAGCCCCACCGACAACTACGAGCAGTACTTC. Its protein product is CASSPTDNYEQYF.

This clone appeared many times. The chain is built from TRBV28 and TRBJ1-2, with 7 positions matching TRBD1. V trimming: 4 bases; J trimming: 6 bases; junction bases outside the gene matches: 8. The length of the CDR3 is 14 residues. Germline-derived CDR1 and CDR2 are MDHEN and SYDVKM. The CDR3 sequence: CASSSLGQANGYTF. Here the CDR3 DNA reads TGTGCCAGCAGTTCGCTAGGACAGGCCAATGGCTACACCTTC.

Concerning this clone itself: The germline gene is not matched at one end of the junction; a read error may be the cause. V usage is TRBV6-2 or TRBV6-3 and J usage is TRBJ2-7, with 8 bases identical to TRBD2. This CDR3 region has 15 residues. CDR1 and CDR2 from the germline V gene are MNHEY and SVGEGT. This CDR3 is CASSYSNGRAYEQYF. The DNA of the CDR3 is TGCGCCAGCAGTTACTCTAACGGGAGGGCCTACGAGCAGTACTTC.

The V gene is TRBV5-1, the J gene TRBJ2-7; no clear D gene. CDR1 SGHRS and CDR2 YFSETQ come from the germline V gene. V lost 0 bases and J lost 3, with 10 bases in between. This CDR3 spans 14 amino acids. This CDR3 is CASSLVGSGYEQYF. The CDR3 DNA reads TGCGCCAGCAGCTTGGTAGGGTCCGGCTACGAGCAGTACTTC.

The CDR3 sequence: CASSSTGWGETQYF. The CDR3 nucleotides read TGTGCCAGCAGCTCCACGGGTTGGGGAGAGACCCAGTACTTC. The V and J genes are TRBV5-5 and TRBJ2-5, with D unresolved. The CDR3 sequence is 14 residues long. Trimming removed 3 bases from V and 4 bases from J, with 13 bases in between. The germline V gene encodes CDR1 SGHKS and CDR2 YYEKEE (reference sequence). The full variable domain, its missing parts supplied by reference TRBV5-5 and TRBJ2-5, is DAGVTQSPTHLIKTRGQQVTLRCSPISGHKSVSWYQQVLGQGPQFIFQYYEKEERGRGNFPDRFSARQFPNYSSELNVNALLLGDSALYLCASSSTGWGETQYFGPGTRLLVL.

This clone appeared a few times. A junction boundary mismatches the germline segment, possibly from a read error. The CDR3 nucleotides read TGTGCCAGCAGCTTATGGAATTCGCCCCTCAACTTT. Its protein is CASSLWNSPLNF. This chain links TRBV7-8 with TRBJ1-6; no firm D call. Germline CDR1 is SGHVS and CDR2 is FQNEAQ. This CDR3 has 12 residues.

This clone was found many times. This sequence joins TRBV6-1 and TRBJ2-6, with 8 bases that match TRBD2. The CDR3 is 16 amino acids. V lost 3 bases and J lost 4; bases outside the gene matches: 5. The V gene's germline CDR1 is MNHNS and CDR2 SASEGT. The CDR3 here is CASSDREGSGANVLTF. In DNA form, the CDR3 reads TGTGCCAGCAGTGATCGGGAGGGATCCGGGGCCAACGTCCTGACTTTC.

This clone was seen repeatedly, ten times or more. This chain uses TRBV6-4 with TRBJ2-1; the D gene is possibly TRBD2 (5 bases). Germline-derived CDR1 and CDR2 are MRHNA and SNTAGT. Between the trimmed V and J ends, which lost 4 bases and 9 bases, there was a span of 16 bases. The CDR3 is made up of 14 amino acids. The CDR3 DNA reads TGTGCCAGCAGTGCCACCAGCGGTTTCGGTGAGCAGTTCTTC. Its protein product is CASSATSGFGEQFF.

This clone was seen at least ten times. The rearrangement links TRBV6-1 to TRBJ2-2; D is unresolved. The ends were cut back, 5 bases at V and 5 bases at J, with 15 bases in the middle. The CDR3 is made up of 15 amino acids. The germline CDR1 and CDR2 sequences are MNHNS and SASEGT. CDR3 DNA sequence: TGTGCCAGCAGTCCCGACTGGAGTTCGACCGGGGAGCTGTTTTTT. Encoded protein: CASSPDWSSTGELFF.

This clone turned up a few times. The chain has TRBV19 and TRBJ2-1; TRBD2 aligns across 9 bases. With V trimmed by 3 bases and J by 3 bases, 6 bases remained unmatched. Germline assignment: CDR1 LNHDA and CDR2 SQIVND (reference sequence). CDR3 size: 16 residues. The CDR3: CASSIASAGGYNEQFF. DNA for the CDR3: TGTGCCAGTAGTATTGCTTCAGCGGGAGGCTACAATGAGCAGTTCTTC.

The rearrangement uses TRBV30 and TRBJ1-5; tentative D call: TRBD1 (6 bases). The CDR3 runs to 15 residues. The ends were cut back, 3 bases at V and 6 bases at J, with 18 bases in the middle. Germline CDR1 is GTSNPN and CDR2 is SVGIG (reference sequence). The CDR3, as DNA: TGTGCCTGGAGACAAGGGGGTGAAGAGGCTCAGCCCCAGCATTTT. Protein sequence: CAWRQGGEEAQPQHF.

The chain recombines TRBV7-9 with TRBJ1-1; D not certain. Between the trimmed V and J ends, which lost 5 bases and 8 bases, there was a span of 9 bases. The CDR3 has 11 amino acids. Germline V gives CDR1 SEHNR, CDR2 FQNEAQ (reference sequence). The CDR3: CASSGSLEAFF. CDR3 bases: TGTGCCAGCAGCGGTAGTCTAGAAGCTTTCTTT.

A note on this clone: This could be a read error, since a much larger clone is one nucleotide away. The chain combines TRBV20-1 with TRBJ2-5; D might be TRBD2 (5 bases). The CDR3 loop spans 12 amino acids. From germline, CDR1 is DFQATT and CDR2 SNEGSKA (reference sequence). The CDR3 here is CSALSMGETEYF. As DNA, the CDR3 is TGCAGTGCCCTTAGCATGGGAGAGACCGAGTACTTC.

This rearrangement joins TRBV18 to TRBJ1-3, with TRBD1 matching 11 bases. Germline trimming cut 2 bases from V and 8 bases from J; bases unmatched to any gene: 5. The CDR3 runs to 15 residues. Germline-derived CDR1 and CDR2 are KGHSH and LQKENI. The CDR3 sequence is CASSPGQGAMDTIYF. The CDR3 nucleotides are TGTGCCAGCTCACCAGGACAGGGGGCGATGGACACCATATATTTT.

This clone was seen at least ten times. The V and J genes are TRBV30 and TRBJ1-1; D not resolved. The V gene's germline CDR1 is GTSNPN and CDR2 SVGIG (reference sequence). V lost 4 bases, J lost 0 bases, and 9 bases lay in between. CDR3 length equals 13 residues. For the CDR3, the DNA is TGTGCCTGGATGGTGCTAATGAACACTGAAGCTTTCTTT. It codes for CAWMVLMNTEAFF.

DNA of the CDR3: TGTGCCAGCAGCGTAGACTTAACGGGGGAGCTGTTTTTT. Protein: CASSVDLTGELFF. The gene calls are TRBV9 and TRBJ2-2; D is undetermined. The germline V gene encodes CDR1 SGDLS and CDR2 YYNGEE. V was trimmed by 0 bases and J by 8 bases, leaving 8 bases between them. The CDR3 consists of 13 residues.

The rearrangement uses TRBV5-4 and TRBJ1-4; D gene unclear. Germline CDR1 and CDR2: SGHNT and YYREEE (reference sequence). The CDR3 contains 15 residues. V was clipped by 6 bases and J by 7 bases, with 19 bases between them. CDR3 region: CASTLEPASSEKLFF. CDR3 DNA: TGTGCCAGCACCCTCGAGCCCGCCTCAAGTGAAAAACTGTTTTTT.

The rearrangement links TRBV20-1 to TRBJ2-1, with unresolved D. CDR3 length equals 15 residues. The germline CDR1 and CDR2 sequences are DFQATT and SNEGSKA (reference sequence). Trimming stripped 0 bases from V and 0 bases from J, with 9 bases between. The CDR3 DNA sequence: TGCAGTGCTAGAGATATCGAGAGCTCCTACAATGAGCAGTTCTTC. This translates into CSARDIESSYNEQFF.

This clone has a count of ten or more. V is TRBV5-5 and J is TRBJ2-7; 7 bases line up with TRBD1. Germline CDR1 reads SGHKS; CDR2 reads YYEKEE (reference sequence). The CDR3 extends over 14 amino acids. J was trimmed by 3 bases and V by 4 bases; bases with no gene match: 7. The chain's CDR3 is CASSDGQVVYEQYF. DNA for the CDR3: TGTGCCAGCAGCGACGGACAGGTAGTCTACGAGCAGTACTTC.

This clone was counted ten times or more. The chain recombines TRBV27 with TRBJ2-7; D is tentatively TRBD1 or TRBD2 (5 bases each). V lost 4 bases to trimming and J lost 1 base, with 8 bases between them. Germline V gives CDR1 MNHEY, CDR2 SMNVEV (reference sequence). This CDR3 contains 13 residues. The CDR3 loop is CASSWDVSYEQYF. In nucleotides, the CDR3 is TGTGCCAGCAGTTGGGACGTTTCCTACGAGCAGTACTTC.

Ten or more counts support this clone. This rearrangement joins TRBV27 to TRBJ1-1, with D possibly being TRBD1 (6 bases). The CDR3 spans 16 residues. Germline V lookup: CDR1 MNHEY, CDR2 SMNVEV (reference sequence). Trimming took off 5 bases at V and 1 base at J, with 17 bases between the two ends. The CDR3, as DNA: TGTGCCAGCAGTCCTTTGGCCCCGACAGGGAACACTGAAGCTTTCTTT. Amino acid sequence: CASSPLAPTGNTEAFF.

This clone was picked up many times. The CDR3 DNA reads as TGTGCCAGTAGTAGGAACCAAGAGACCCAGTACTTC. This gives the protein CASSRNQETQYF. V usage is TRBV19 and J usage is TRBJ2-5, with no clear D. Trimming shortened V by 4 bases and J by 0 bases, and 3 bases separated the two germline ends. Looked up from germline, CDR1 is LNHDA and CDR2 is SQIVND (reference sequence). The CDR3 has 12 residues. Full variable domain (missing parts from reference TRBV19 and TRBJ2-5): DGGITQSPKYLFRKEGQNVTLSCEQNLNHDAMYWYRQDPGQGLRLIYYSQIVNDFQKGDIAEGYSVSREKKESFPLTVTSAQKNPTAFYLCASSRNQETQYFGPGTRLLVL.

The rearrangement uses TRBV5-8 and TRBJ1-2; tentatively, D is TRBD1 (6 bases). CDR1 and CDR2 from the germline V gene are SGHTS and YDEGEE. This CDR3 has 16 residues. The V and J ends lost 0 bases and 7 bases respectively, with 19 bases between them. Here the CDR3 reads CASSLVTGGIVSGYTF. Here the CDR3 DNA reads TGTGCCAGCAGCTTGGTGACAGGTGGAATAGTCTCTGGCTACACCTTC.

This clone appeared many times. CDR3 DNA sequence: TGTGCCAGCAACGACGGGGGGTCCTATGGCTACACCTTC. This codes for CASNDGGSYGYTF. The gene calls are TRBV6-4 and TRBJ1-2; tentative D call: TRBD1 (5 bases). Trimming removed 7 bases at V and 4 bases at J, with 13 bases between. Germline CDR1 reads MRHNA; CDR2 reads SNTAGT. The length of the CDR3 is 13 residues.

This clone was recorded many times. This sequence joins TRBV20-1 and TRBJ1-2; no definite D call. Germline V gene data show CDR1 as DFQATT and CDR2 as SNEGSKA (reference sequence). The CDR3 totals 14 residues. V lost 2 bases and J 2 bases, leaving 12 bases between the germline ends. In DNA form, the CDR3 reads TGCAGTGCTAGAAACTCCCGGGAGAACTATGGCTACACCTTC. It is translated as CSARNSRENYGYTF.

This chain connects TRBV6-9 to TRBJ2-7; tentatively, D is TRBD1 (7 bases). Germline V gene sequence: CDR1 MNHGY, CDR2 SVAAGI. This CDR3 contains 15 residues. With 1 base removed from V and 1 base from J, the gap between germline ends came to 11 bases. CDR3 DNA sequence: TGTGCCAGCAGTTATTATGCAGGGGGGTCCTACGAGCAGTACTTC. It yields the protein CASSYYAGGSYEQYF.

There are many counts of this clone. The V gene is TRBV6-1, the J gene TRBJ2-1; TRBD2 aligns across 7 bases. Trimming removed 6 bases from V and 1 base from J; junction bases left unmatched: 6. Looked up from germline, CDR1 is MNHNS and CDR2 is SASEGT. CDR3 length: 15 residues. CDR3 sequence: CASSRDYYSYNEQFF. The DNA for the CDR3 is TGTGCCAGCAGCCGGGACTACTATTCCTACAATGAGCAGTTCTTC.

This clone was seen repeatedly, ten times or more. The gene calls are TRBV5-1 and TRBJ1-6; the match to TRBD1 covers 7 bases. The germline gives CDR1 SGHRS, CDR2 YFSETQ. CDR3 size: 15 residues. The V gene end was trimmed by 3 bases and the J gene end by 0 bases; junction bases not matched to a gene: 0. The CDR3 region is CASSWDSSYNSPLHF. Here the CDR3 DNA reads TGCGCCAGCAGCTGGGACAGCTCCTATAATTCACCCCTCCACTTT.